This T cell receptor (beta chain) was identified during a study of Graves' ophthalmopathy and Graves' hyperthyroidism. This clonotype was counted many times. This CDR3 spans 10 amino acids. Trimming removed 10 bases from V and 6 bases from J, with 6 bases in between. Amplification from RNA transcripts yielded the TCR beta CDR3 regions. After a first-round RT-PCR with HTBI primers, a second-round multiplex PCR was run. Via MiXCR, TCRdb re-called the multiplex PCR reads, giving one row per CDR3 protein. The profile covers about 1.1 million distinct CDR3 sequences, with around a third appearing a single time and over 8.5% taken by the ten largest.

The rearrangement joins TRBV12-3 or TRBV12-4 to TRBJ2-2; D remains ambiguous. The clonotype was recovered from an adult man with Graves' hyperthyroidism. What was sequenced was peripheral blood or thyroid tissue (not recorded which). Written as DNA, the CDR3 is TGTGCCACCGGCCCCGGGGAGCTGTTTTTT. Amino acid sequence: CATGPGELFF.